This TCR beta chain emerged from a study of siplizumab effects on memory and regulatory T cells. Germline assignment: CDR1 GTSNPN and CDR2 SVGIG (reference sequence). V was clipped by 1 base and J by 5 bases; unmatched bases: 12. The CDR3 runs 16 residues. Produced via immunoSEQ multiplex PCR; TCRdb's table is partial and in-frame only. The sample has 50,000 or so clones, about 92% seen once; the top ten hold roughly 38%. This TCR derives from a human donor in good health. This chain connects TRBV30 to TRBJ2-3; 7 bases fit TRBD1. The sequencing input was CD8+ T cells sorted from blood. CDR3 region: CAWSDVQGNVRDTQYF. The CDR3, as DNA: TGTGCCTGGAGTGACGTACAGGGGAATGTTAGAGATACGCAGTATTTT.